This T cell receptor (beta chain) was identified during a study of T cell responses to AZD1222 COVID-19 vaccine. Assay used: immunoSEQ multiplex PCR; TCRdb lists only in-frame clones, some missing. The sample lists about 160,000 clones; 88% were seen once. V shed 3 bases, J shed 4 bases, and the junction held 2 bases outside the gene matches. CDR3 length equals 13 residues. Germline V gene lookup returns CDR1 SGHTA and CDR2 FQGNSA. The source is an adult who received the AZD1222 COVID-19 vaccine. The chain employs TRBV7-2 and TRBJ1-1; 7 nucleotides line up with TRBD1. The sequenced sample was peripheral blood, obtained 28 days after the second AZD1222 dose. CDR3 region: CASSLTGSTEAFF. CDR3 coding DNA: TGTGCCAGCAGCTTGACAGGGTCCACTGAAGCTTTCTTT.